Detailed here is one T cell receptor beta chain. Its antigen is unidentified. This specimen comes from a study of cytomegalovirus exposure and HLA in healthy donors. Study-wide findings and caveats: In vitro, three CMV-associated chains proved specific for CMV antigens. A later analysis showed TCR association rates differing by HLA locus, peaking at DRB1 and lowest at HLA-C. The HLA-A and HLA-B alleles of most subjects were reportedly predicted accurately from TCR beta sequences.

The PCR contained 60 Vbeta and 13 Jbeta primers. Data came from immunoSEQ multiplex PCR; TCRdb stores just in-frame clones and leaves some out. The sample lists 110,000 to 150,000 clones, roughly 80% occurring once. There are 15 residues in the CDR3. Germline V gene data show CDR1 as MNHNS and CDR2 as SASEGT. The V segment lost 7 bases and the J segment 6 bases; nucleotides outside the gene matches: 5. The chain employs TRBV6-1 and TRBJ2-2, with 13 bases matching TRBD2. The sequence was obtained from a woman between 35 and 50 years old in good health and CMV-seropositive. Sequenced input: PBMCs. CDR3 sequence (DNA): TGTGCCAGCACCTCGGGACTAGCGGGACCCGGGGAGCTGTTTTTT. As protein: CASTSGLAGPGELFF.